The 28 T cell receptor beta chains below come from one sample, sequenced in a study of memory B cells and T cells in multiple sclerosis. Repertoires were generated with immunoSEQ multiplex PCR, while TCRdb's copy carries only in-frame clones and drops some. The top ten clones hold around 2.3% of a sample with 12,000 to 15,000 clones, 69% of them seen once. The sequenced sample was memory (CD45RO+) CD4+ T cells from blood. The receptors were gathered from a human donor with multiple sclerosis.

This clone was counted between two and nine times. The chain joins TRBV9 to TRBJ1-1; no firm D call. Trimming pared 0 bases from V and 8 bases from J, leaving 11 bases between. CDR1 is SGDLS and CDR2 is YYNGEE in the germline V gene. The CDR3 totals 13 residues. The CDR3 DNA sequence: TGTGCCAGCAGCGTAGTGGGGTCGGGAGAAGCTTTCTTT. Its translation is CASSVVGSGEAFF.

Only a few counts were recorded for this clone. The CDR3 region is CASSALDSSNEKLFF. Here the CDR3 DNA reads TGTGCCAGCAGCGCCTTAGACAGTTCTAATGAAAAACTGTTTTTT. The rearrangement links TRBV9 to TRBJ1-4; weak D call: TRBD1 (5 bases). The germline V gene encodes CDR1 SGDLS and CDR2 YYNGEE. The CDR3 consists of 15 residues. The germline V and J ends were trimmed by 3 bases and 3 bases, with 12 bases remaining between them.

V and J are TRBV5-1 and TRBJ2-1; 10 bases align to TRBD2. This CDR3 spans 14 amino acids. J lost 10 bases, V lost 0 bases, and 4 bases had no gene match. CDR1 SGHRS and CDR2 YFSETQ come from the germline V gene. The CDR3 nucleotides read TGCGCCAGCAGCTTGGACGGGACTAGCGTCGAGCAGTTCTTC. Translating it yields CASSLDGTSVEQFF.

The chain links TRBV29-1 to TRBJ1-2; D unresolved. The CDR3 contains 12 residues. Germline V gives CDR1 SQVTM, CDR2 ANQGSEA. Trimming took 6 bases from V and 0 from J, leaving 8 bases between them. Here the CDR3 reads CSVEYSNYGYTF. Here the CDR3 DNA reads TGCAGCGTGGAGTATTCTAACTATGGCTACACCTTC.

The chain is built from TRBV6-6 and TRBJ2-7; D is uncertain. Trimming pared 8 bases from V and 0 bases from J, leaving 5 bases between. CDR1 and CDR2 from the germline V gene are MNHNY and SVGAGI (reference sequence). This CDR3 region has 11 residues. CDR3 in DNA: TGTGCCAGCCGGAGCTCCTACGAGCAGTACTTC. Protein product: CASRSSYEQYF.

The rearrangement links TRBV6-4 to TRBJ2-1, with a tentative D call TRBD1 (5 bases). With 3 bases removed from V and 0 bases from J, the gap between germline ends came to 21 bases. The CDR3 length is 19 residues. Germline V CDR1 and CDR2: MRHNA, SNTAGT. This CDR3 reads CASSETGTGVFSSYNEQFF. The CDR3 bases are TGTGCCAGCAGTGAAACTGGCACAGGAGTTTTTAGCTCCTACAATGAGCAGTTCTTC.

This clone was seen just once. The gene calls are TRBV5-1 and TRBJ2-5, with D perhaps TRBD1 (5 bases). Germline V gene lookup returns CDR1 SGHRS and CDR2 YFSETQ. The germline V and J ends were trimmed by 1 base and 5 bases, with 12 bases remaining between them. The CDR3 consists of 14 residues. As DNA, the CDR3 is TGCGCCAGCAGCTTGTTACAGCCAGGGGAGACCCAGTACTTC. This translates into CASSLLQPGETQYF.

The chain couples TRBV28 to TRBJ2-7, with 13 bases fitting TRBD2. Germline V gene data show CDR1 as MDHEN and CDR2 as SYDVKM. The ends lost 3 bases at V and 4 bases at J; junction bases unmatched: 6. This CDR3 is built from 16 residues. The chain's CDR3 is CASSLGLAGKIYEQYF. For the CDR3, the DNA is TGTGCCAGCAGTTTGGGACTAGCGGGGAAAATTTACGAGCAGTACTTC.

The chain recombines TRBV4-1 with TRBJ1-1, with D maybe TRBD1 (6 bases). Trimming shortened V by 1 base and J by 5 bases, and 14 bases separated the two germline ends. There are 15 residues in the CDR3. From germline, CDR1 is MGHRA and CDR2 YSYEKL. CDR3 bases: TGCGCCAGCAGCCAAGTCCCAACAGGGATAACTGAAGCTTTCTTT. This gives the protein CASSQVPTGITEAFF.

The V call is TRBV7-9, the J call TRBJ1-1; 10 bases fit TRBD1. Looked up from germline, CDR1 is SEHNR and CDR2 is FQNEAQ (reference sequence). CDR3 length: 15 amino acids. The J segment lost 4 bases and the V segment lost 1 base, leaving 3 bases of the junction unmatched. This CDR3 is CASSLGQGAVTEAFF. CDR3 coding DNA: TGTGCCAGCAGCTTAGGACAGGGGGCGGTCACTGAAGCTTTCTTT.

This clone appeared a single time. The DNA of the CDR3 is TGTGCCAGCAGTTTATCATGGATCCGGACAGCTCGACTGGAGAACACTGAAGCTTTCTTT. It codes for CASSLSWIRTARLENTEAFF. The V and J genes are TRBV27 and TRBJ1-1; weak D call: TRBD1 (6 bases). V lost 0 bases and J lost 1, with 24 bases in between. The CDR3 loop spans 20 amino acids. CDR1 MNHEY and CDR2 SMNVEV come from the germline V gene (reference sequence).

In this sample, this clone turned up a few times. In DNA, the CDR3 is TGCGCCAGCAGCTCAGACACGAACACTGAAGCTTTCTTT. Amino acid sequence: CASSSDTNTEAFF. The chain is built from TRBV5-1 and TRBJ1-1; D unresolved. The CDR3 totals 13 residues. V lost 3 bases and J lost 1, with 7 bases in between. CDR1 is SGHRS, CDR2 YFSETQ, per germline. The full variable domain, its missing parts supplied by reference TRBV5-1 and TRBJ1-1, is KAGVTQTPRYLIKTRGQQVTLSCSPISGHRSVSWYQQTPGQGLQFLFEYFSETQRNKGNFPGRFSGRQFSNSRSEMNVSTLELGDSALYLCASSSDTNTEAFFGQGTRLTVV.

CDR3 in DNA: TGTGCCAGCACACGACAGGCCGAAGCCAAAAACATTCAGTACTTC. Protein sequence: CASTRQAEAKNIQYF. The chain combines TRBV6-6 with TRBJ2-4, with D possibly matching TRBD1 (6 bases). The CDR3 is 15 amino acids. Trimming took off 7 bases at V and 0 bases at J, with 13 bases between the two ends. Germline V CDR1 and CDR2: MNHNY, SVGAGI (reference sequence).

This clone has a single count. This chain's CDR3 is CASSASGGNTGELFF. The CDR3 nucleotides read TGCGCCAGCAGCGCTAGCGGGGGGAACACCGGGGAGCTGTTTTTT. The genes are TRBV5-1 and TRBJ2-2; 10 bases map to TRBD2. The CDR3 is 15 residues long. Per germline, CDR1 SGHRS and CDR2 YFSETQ. J lost 1 base, V lost 4 bases, and 1 base had no gene match.

This chain joins TRBV5-1 and TRBJ2-5; perhaps TRBD2 as D (7 bases). This CDR3 is 15 amino acids long. Germline V gene data show CDR1 as SGHRS and CDR2 as YFSETQ. V gave up 4 bases and J gave up 5 bases, with 18 bases separating them. The CDR3 DNA sequence: TGCGCCAGCAGCCCTTTAGGGGGGGGCGCGGAGACCCAGTACTTC. Encoded protein: CASSPLGGGAETQYF.

The J gene is TRBJ1-2, the V gene TRBV6-1; 9 bases fit TRBD1. Germline loops: CDR1 MNHNS, CDR2 SASEGT. With V trimmed by 5 bases and J by 4 bases, 5 bases remained unmatched. The CDR3 has 14 amino acids. CDR3 protein: CASSSGTGTYGYTF. In DNA form, the CDR3 reads TGTGCCAGCAGTTCCGGGACAGGGACCTATGGCTACACCTTC.

This sequence joins TRBV5-1 and TRBJ1-2, with D maybe TRBD1 (5 bases). The V gene's germline CDR1 is SGHRS and CDR2 YFSETQ. The CDR3 consists of 14 residues. Trimming took 0 bases from V and 5 from J, leaving 11 bases between them. The chain's CDR3 is CASSLVTAPYGYTF. CDR3 nucleotide sequence: TGCGCCAGCAGCTTGGTGACAGCTCCTTATGGCTACACCTTC.

On this clone: This CDR3 is also generated by other DNA sequences in the sample. The chain links TRBV19 to TRBJ2-1; D remains unclear. V was pared by 8 bases and J by 8 bases, with 22 bases between. CDR1 LNHDA and CDR2 SQIVND come from the germline V gene (reference sequence). CDR3 length: 15 residues. CDR3 nucleotide sequence: TGTGCCAGTCTTCCTGGAGACGCGGTCGTCCATGAGCAGTTCTTC. Translated, it gives CASLPGDAVVHEQFF. The complete variable domain, with remaining parts taken from reference TRBV19 and TRBJ2-1, reads DGGITQSPKYLFRKEGQNVTLSCEQNLNHDAMYWYRQDPGQGLRLIYYSQIVNDFQKGDIAEGYSVSREKKESFPLTVTSAQKNPTAFYLCASLPGDAVVHEQFFGPGTRLTVL.

The CDR3 nucleotides are TGTGCCAGCTCACGTGGGACAGTTGAAGCTTTCTTT. Protein product: CASSRGTVEAFF. This sequence joins TRBV18 and TRBJ1-1; 7 positions agree with TRBD1. Looked up from germline, CDR1 is KGHSH and CDR2 is LQKENI. This CDR3 comprises 12 residues. With V trimmed by 4 bases and J by 7 bases, 3 bases remained unmatched.

The rearrangement uses TRBV28 and TRBJ2-5; 8 nucleotides align to TRBD2. V shed 8 bases and J 2 bases; nucleotides not matched to a gene: 16. CDR3 size: 17 residues. The germline V gene encodes CDR1 MDHEN and CDR2 SYDVKM. In DNA form, the CDR3 reads TGTGCCAGCTCAAGCCCATCCCTTAGCGGGGCGCAAGAGACCCAGTACTTC. This sequence encodes CASSSPSLSGAQETQYF.

The chain recombines TRBV4-2 with TRBJ1-1, with unresolved D. The germline gives CDR1 LGHNA, CDR2 YNFKEQ. CDR3 size: 14 residues. Trimming pared 0 bases from V and 1 base from J, leaving 6 bases between. The CDR3 DNA reads as TGTGCCAGCAGCCAAGATCCAGAGAACACTGAAGCTTTCTTT. Its protein product is CASSQDPENTEAFF.

The rearrangement links TRBV28 to TRBJ2-1, with 8 nucleotides matching TRBD2. Trimming took 6 bases from V and 6 from J; bases not matched to a gene: 7. The V gene's germline CDR1 is MDHEN and CDR2 SYDVKM. The CDR3 consists of 14 residues. The chain's CDR3 is CASSRRLAINEQFF. The CDR3 DNA reads TGTGCCAGCAGCCGAAGACTAGCGATCAATGAGCAGTTCTTC.

This sequence joins TRBV29-1 and TRBJ2-3; TRBD2 aligns across 10 bases. J was trimmed by 0 bases and V by 6 bases; bases with no gene match: 9. CDR3 size: 16 residues. CDR1 and CDR2 (germline): SQVTM, ANQGSEA. The CDR3 DNA is TGCAGCGTCGCAAAAGCGGGAGGGACTAGCACAGATACGCAGTATTTT. It specifies CSVAKAGGTSTDTQYF.

As concerns this clone: Sequence at one end of the junction differs from germline and may be a read error. V gene TRBV4-1 combines with J gene TRBJ1-1, with 7 bases identical to TRBD1. CDR1 and CDR2 from the germline V gene are MGHRA and YSYEKL. The CDR3 is made up of 15 amino acids. The DNA of the CDR3 is TGCGCCGGCAGCCAGCCGACAGGGAATTGGACTGAAGCTTTCTTT. This sequence encodes CAGSQPTGNWTEAFF.

To note about this clone: The junction and the germline gene differ at one end; a read error may be behind it. The chain couples TRBV7-7 to TRBJ2-5; possible D gene TRBD1, 5 bases. CDR3 size: 14 residues. Germline-derived CDR1 and CDR2 are SSHAT and FNYEAQ (reference sequence). CDR3 DNA sequence: TGTGCTAGCAGAGAGTATTCCCCAGGGTCGATCCAGTACTTC. Translated: CASREYSPGSIQYF.

This clone has only a few counts. The V and J genes are TRBV5-1 and TRBJ2-3; the D gene is possibly TRBD2 (7 bases). Germline assignment: CDR1 SGHRS and CDR2 YFSETQ. The CDR3 is made up of 16 amino acids. Trimming stripped 4 bases from V and 7 bases from J, with 22 bases between. CDR3 residues: CASSLQTSQRGNTQYF. CDR3 DNA sequence: TGCGCCAGCAGCCTCCAGACTAGCCAAAGGGGGAATACGCAGTATTTT. Using reference TRBV5-1 and TRBJ2-3 for the parts outside the CDR3, the full variable domain is KAGVTQTPRYLIKTRGQQVTLSCSPISGHRSVSWYQQTPGQGLQFLFEYFSETQRNKGNFPGRFSGRQFSNSRSEMNVSTLELGDSALYLCASSLQTSQRGNTQYFGPGTRLTVL.

This chain joins TRBV4-1 and TRBJ2-7, with D possibly being TRBD1 (5 bases). The CDR3 length is 15 residues. Germline CDR1 MGHRA, CDR2 YSYEKL. V shed 0 bases and J shed 2 bases, with 11 bases lying between them. The CDR3 sequence: CASSQEWQGAYEQYF. As DNA, the CDR3 is TGCGCCAGCAGCCAAGAGTGGCAGGGTGCCTACGAGCAGTACTTC.

Of note for this clone: The junction shows a germline mismatch at one end, possibly a read error. The rearrangement joins TRBV5-4 to TRBJ2-2; tentatively, D is TRBD2 (5 bases). Germline assignment: CDR1 SGHNT and CDR2 YYREEE (reference sequence). The CDR3 sequence is 16 residues long. The CDR3 nucleotides read TGTGCCAGCAGCTTGCTGACTAAGCCGAACCCCGGGGAGCTGTTTTTT. Translating it yields CASSLLTKPNPGELFF.